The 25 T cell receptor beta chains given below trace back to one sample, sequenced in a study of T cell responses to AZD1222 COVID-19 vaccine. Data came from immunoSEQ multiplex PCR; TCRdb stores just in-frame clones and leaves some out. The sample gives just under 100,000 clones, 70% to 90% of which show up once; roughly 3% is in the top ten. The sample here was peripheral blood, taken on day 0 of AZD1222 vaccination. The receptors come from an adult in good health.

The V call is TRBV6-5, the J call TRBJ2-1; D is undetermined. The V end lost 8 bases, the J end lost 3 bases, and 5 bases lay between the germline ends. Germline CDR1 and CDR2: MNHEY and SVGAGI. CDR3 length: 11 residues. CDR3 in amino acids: CASGYYNEQFF. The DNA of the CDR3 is TGTGCCAGCGGGTACTACAATGAGCAGTTCTTC.

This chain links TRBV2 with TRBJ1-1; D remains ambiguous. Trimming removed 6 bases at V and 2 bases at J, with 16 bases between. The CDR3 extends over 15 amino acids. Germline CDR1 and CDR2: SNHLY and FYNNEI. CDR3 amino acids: CASSLTESVNTEAFF. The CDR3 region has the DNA TGTGCCAGCAGCCTCACGGAGTCAGTTAACACTGAAGCTTTCTTT.

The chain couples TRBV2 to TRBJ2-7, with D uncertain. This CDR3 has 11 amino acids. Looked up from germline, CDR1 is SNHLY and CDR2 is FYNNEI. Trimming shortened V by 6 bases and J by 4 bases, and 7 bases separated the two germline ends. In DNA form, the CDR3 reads TGTGCCAGCAGCCTTACATACGAGCAGTACTTC. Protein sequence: CASSLTYEQYF.

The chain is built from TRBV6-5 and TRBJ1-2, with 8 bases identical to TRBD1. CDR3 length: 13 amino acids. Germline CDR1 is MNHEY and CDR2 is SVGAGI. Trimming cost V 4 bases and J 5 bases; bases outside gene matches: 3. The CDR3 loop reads CASSSGGRYGYTF. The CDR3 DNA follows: TGTGCCAGCAGTTCAGGGGGCCGGTATGGCTACACCTTC.

CDR3 loop: CASSPFTEAFF. The DNA of the CDR3 is TGTGCCAGCAGCCCCTTCACTGAAGCTTTCTTT. The V call is TRBV16, the J call TRBJ1-1, with D unresolved. The germline V and J ends were trimmed by 4 bases and 4 bases, with 4 bases remaining between them. Germline lookup yields CDR1 KGHSY and CDR2 FQNENV. CDR3 length: 11 residues.

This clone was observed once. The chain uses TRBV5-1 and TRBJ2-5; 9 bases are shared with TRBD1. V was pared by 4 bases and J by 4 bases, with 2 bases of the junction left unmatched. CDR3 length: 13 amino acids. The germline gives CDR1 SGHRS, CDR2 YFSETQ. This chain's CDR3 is CASSATGGETQYF. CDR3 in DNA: TGCGCCAGCAGCGCGACAGGGGGAGAGACCCAGTACTTC.

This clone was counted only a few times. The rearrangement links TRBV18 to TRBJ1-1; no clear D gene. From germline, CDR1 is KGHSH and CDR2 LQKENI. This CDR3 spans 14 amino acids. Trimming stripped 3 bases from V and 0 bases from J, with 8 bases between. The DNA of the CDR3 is TGTGCCAGCTCACCCAGAAATCTGAACACTGAAGCTTTCTTT. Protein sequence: CASSPRNLNTEAFF. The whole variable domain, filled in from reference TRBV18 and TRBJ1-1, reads NAGVMQNPRHLVRRRGQEARLRCSPMKGHSHVYWYRQLPEEGLKFMVYLQKENIIDESGMPKERFSAEFPKEGPSILRIQQVVRGDSAAYFCASSPRNLNTEAFFGQGTRLTVV.

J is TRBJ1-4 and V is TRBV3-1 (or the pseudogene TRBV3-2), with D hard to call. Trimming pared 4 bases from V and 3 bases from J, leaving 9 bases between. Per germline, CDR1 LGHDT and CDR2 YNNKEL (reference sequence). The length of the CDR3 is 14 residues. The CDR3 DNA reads TGTGCCAGCAGCCGCCTTACTTCTAATGAAAAACTGTTTTTT. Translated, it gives CASSRLTSNEKLFF.

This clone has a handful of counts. Here the CDR3 reads CASSSDGTYGYTF. In DNA, the CDR3 is TGCGCCAGCAGCTCGGACGGTACCTATGGCTACACCTTC. The rearrangement links TRBV5-1 to TRBJ1-2, with no clear D. The CDR3 has 13 residues. The V end was cut by 3 bases, the J end by 4 bases, with 10 bases between. Germline V gene lookup returns CDR1 SGHRS and CDR2 YFSETQ.

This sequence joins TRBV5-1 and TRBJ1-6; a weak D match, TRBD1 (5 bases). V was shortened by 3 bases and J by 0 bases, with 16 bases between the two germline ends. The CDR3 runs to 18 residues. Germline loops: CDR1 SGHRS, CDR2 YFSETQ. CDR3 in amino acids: CASSSEGLESSYNSPLHF. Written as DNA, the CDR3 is TGCGCCAGCAGCTCGGAGGGGCTGGAAAGCTCCTATAATTCACCCCTCCACTTT.

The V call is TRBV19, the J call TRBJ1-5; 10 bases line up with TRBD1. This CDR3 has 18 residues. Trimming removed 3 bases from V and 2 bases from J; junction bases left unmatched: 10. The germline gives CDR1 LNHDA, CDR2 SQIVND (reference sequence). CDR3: CASSMLTGGTGGNQPQHF. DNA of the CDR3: TGTGCCAGTAGTATGCTAACAGGTGGGACAGGGGGCAATCAGCCCCAGCATTTT.

For the CDR3, the DNA is TGTGCCAGCAGCGCCCCGCCGGGACAAGGCACAGATACGCAGTATTTT. Its protein product is CASSAPPGQGTDTQYF. The V and J genes are TRBV9 and TRBJ2-3; the D gene is possibly TRBD1 (6 bases). CDR3 size: 16 residues. Trimming took off 3 bases at V and 1 base at J, with 15 bases between the two ends. Germline CDR1 SGDLS, CDR2 YYNGEE.

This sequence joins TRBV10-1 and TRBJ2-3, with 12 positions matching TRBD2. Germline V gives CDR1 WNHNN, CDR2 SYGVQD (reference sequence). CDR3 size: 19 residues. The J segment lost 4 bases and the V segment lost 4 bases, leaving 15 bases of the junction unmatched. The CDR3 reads CASSGETSGGLSGADTQYF. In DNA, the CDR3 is TGCGCCAGCAGTGGAGAAACTAGCGGGGGGTTGTCGGGCGCAGATACGCAGTATTTT.

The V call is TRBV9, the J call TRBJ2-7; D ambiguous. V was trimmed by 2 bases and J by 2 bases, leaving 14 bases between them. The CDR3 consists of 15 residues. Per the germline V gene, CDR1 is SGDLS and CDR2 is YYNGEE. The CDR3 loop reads CASSVDLTSPYEQYF. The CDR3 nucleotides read TGTGCCAGCAGCGTGGACCTGACAAGCCCCTACGAGCAGTACTTC.

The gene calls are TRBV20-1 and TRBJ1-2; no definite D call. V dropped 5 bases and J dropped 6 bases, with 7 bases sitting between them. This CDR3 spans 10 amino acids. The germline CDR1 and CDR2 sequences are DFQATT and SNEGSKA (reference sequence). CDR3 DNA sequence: TGCAGTGCTGGTTCACATGGCTACACCTTC. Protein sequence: CSAGSHGYTF.

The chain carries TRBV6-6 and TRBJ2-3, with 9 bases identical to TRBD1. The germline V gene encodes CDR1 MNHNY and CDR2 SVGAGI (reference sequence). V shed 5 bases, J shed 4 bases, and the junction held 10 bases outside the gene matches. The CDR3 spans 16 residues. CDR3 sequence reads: CASSRQGGAGADTQYF. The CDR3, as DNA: TGTGCCAGCAGTCGACAGGGGGGCGCCGGCGCAGATACGCAGTATTTT.

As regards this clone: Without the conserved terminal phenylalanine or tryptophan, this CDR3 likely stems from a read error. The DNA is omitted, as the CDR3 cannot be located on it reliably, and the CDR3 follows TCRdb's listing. Here the CDR3 reads CASSDGKV. V is TRBV10-1 and J is TRBJ1-1. The CDR3 has 8 amino acids, counting both end residues. Germline loops: CDR1 WNHNN, CDR2 SYGVQD (reference sequence).

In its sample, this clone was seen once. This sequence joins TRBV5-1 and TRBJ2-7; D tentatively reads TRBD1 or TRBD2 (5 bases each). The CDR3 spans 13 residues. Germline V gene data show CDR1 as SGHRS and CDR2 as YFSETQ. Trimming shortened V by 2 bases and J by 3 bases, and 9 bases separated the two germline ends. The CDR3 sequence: CASSFEGRYEQYF. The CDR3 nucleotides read TGCGCCAGCAGCTTCGAGGGACGCTACGAGCAGTACTTC.

The CDR3 DNA reads TGCGCCACGGGGACAGGGGTTGAGCAGTACTTC. It specifies CATGTGVEQYF. The chain carries TRBV10-1 and TRBJ2-7; the match to TRBD1 covers 10 bases. This CDR3 contains 11 residues. V shed 10 bases and J 7 bases; nucleotides not matched to a gene: 4. Per the germline V gene, CDR1 is WNHNN and CDR2 is SYGVQD (reference sequence).

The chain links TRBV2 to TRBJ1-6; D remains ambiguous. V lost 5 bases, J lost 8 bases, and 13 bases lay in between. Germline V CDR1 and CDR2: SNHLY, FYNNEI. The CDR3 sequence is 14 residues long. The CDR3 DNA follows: TGTGCCAGCAGTTCAAGGGCTGGGGATTCACCCCTCCACTTT. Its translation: CASSSRAGDSPLHF.

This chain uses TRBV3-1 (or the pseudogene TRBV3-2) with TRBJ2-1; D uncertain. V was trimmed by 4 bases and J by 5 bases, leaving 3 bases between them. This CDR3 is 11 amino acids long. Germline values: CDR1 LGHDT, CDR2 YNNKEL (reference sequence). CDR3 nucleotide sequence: TGTGCCAGCAGCCGGGACAATGAGCAGTTCTTC. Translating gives CASSRDNEQFF.

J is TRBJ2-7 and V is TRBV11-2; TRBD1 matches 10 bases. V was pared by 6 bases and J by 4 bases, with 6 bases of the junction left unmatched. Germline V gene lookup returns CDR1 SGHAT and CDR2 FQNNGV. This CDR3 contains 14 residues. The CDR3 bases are TGTGCCAGCAGGCCCCGGGACAGGGGTTACGAGCAGTACTTC. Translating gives CASRPRDRGYEQYF.

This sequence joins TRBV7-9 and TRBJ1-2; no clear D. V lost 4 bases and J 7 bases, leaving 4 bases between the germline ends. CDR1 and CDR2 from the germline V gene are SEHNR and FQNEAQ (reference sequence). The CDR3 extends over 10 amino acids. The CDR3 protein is CASSSIGYTF. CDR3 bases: TGTGCCAGCAGCTCCATTGGCTACACCTTC. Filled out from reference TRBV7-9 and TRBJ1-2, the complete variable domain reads DTGVSQNPRHKITKRGQNVTFRCDPISEHNRLYWYRQTLGQGPEFLTYFQNEAQLEKSRLLSDRFSAERPKGSFSTLEIQRTEQGDSAMYLCASSSIGYTFGSGTRLTVV.

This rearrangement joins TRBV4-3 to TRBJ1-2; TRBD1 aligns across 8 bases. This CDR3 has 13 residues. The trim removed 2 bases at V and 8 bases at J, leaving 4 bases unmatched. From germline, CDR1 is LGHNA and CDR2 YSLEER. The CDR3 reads CASSQRQGIGYTF. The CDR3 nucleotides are TGCGCCAGCAGCCAACGACAGGGGATCGGCTACACCTTC.

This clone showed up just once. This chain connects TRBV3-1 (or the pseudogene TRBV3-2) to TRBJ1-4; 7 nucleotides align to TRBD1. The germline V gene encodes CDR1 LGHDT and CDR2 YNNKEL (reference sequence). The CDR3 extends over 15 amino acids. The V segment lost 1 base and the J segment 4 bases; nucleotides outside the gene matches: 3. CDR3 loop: CASSQGTGLNEKLFF. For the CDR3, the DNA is TGTGCCAGCAGCCAAGGGACAGGACTTAATGAAAAACTGTTTTTT.